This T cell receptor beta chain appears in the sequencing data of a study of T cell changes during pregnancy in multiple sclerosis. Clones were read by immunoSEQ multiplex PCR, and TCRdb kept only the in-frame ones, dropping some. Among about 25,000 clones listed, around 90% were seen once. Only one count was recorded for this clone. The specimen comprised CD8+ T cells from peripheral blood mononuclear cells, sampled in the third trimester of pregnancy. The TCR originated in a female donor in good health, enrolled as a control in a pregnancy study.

The CDR3 spells CASSYTYSNTQYF. Written as DNA, the CDR3 is TGTGCCAGCAGTTACACCTACAGCAATACGCAGTATTTT. The gene calls are TRBV6-5 and TRBJ2-3; D gene ambiguous. Germline CDR1 is MNHEY and CDR2 is SVGAGI. The CDR3 is made up of 13 amino acids. Deletions cut 2 bases from V and 7 bases from J, with 10 bases between.